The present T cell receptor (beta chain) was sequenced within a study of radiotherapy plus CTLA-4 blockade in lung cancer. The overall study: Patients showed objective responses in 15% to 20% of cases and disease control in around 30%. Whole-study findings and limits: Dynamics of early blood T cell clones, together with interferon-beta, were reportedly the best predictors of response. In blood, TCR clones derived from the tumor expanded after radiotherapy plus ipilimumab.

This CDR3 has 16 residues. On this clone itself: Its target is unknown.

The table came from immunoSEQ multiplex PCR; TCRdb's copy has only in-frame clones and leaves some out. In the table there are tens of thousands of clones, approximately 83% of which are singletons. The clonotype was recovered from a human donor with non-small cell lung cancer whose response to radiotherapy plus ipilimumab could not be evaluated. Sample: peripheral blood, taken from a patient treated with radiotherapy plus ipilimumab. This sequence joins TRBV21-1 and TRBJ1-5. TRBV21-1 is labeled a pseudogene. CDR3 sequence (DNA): TGTGCCAGCAGCAAAGGGACAAGGGAGGCGGCTCAGCCCCAGCATTTT. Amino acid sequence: CASSKGTREAAQPQHF.